This TCR beta chain was documented in a study of T cells in Graves' hyperthyroidism and ophthalmopathy. It was RNA transcripts that yielded the amplified TCR beta CDR3 regions. The primer set for the first-round RT-PCR of the TCR CDR3 was HTBI. TCRdb re-called the multiplex PCR reads through MiXCR, storing one row per CDR3 protein. The table shows 500,000 to 600,000 distinct CDR3 sequences, with over 15% occurring only once. This CDR3 is 16 amino acids long. Germline V gives CDR1 MDHEN, CDR2 SYDVKM. After removal of 6 bases from V and 7 bases from J, the junction contained 12 bases not matched to a gene. This clonotype was observed at least ten times.

This TCR was recovered from a young woman with Graves' hyperthyroidism. The chain couples TRBV28 to TRBJ2-1; 10 bases line up with TRBD2. Sequenced material: blood. CDR3 in amino acids: CASSYDSSGSVNEQFF. Written as DNA, the CDR3 is TGTGCCAGCAGCTATGACTCTAGCGGGAGCGTAAATGAGCAGTTCTTC. The whole variable domain, remainder taken from reference TRBV28 and TRBJ2-1, is DVKVTQSSRYLVKRTGEKVFLECVQDMDHENMFWYRQDPGLGLRLIYFSYDVKMKEKGDIPEGYSVSREKKERFSLILESASTNQTSMYLCASSYDSSGSVNEQFFGPGTRLTVL.